A few counts support the clone carrying this T cell receptor (beta chain). The antigen is not known. TCRdb recomputed calls from the 5' RACE reads with MiXCR, one row per CDR3 protein. The sample includes over 100,000 distinct CDR3 sequences, around 8% seen only once; the top ten take around 25%. With V trimmed by 4 bases and J by 5 bases, 10 bases remained unmatched. Germline V gene data show CDR1 as MDHEN and CDR2 as SYDVKM. CDR3 length equals 15 residues. These data originate in a study of T cells after yellow fever vaccination. Study summary: Libraries from low-cell-number fractions were prepared with the SMART-Seq v4 Ultra Low Input RNA kit.

The study's findings and limits: Some clonotypes were seen in both the CD4 and the CD8 compartments. These made up a small share and likely arose from convergent recombination. The booster response re-showed most primary clones: around 96% CD4, almost 90% CD8. The bulk population could contribute abundant contaminating clonotypes to FACS-sorted repertoires.

Sequenced material: CD8+ T cells sorted from PBMCs, taken 45 days after the yellow fever booster vaccination. The chain joins TRBV28 to TRBJ1-1, with TRBD1 identical over 7 bases. This sequence was found in a man younger than 40 who received the YFV17D yellow fever vaccine. Here the CDR3 DNA reads TGTGCCAGCAGTTCACTATTGACAGGGCGGACTGAAGCTTTCTTT. It encodes CASSSLLTGRTEAFF.